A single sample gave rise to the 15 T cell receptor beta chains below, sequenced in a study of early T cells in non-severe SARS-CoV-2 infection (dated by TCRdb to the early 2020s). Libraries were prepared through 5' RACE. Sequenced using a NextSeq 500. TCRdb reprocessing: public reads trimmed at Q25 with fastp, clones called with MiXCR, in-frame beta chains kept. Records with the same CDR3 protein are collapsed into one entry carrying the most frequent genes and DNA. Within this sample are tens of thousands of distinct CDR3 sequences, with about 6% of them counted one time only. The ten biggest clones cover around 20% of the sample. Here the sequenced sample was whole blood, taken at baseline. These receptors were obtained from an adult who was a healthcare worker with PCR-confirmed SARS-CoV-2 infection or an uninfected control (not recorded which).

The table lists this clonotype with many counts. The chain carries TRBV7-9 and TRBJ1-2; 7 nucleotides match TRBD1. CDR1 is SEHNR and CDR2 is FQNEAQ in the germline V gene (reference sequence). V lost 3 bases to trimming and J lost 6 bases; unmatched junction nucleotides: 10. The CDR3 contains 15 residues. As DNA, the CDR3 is TGTGCCAGCAGCTTCCCGGTACAGGGGTATAATGGCTACACCTTC. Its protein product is CASSFPVQGYNGYTF.

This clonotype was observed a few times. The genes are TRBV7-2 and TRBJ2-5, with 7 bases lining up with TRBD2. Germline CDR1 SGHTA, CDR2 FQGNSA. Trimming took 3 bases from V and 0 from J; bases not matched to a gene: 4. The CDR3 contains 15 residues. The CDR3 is CASSFERGYQETQYF. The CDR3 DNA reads TGTGCCAGCAGCTTTGAGCGGGGATACCAAGAGACCCAGTACTTC.

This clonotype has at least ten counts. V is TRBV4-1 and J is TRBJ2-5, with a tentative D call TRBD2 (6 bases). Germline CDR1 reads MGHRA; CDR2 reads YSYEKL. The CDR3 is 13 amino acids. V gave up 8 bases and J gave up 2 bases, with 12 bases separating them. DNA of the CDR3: TGCGCCAGCGGAGGGTGGGGACAAGAGACCCAGTACTTC. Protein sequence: CASGGWGQETQYF.

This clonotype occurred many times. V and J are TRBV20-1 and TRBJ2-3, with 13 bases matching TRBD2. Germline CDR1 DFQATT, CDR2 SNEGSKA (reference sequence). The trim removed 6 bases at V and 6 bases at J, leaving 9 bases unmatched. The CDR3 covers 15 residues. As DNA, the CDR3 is TGCAGTGCCGGGGGACTAGCGGGGCGGAGGGATACGCAGTATTTT. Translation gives CSAGGLAGRRDTQYF.

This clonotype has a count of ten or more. CDR3 in amino acids: CASSLSGGEYEQYF. The DNA of the CDR3 is TGTGCCAGCAGCTTATCAGGGGGCGAGTACGAGCAGTACTTC. The V and J genes are TRBV7-2 and TRBJ2-7; TRBD1 matches at 8 bases. The J segment lost 4 bases and the V segment lost 2 bases, leaving 4 bases of the junction unmatched. The CDR3 is 14 amino acids. CDR1 and CDR2 (germline): SGHTA, FQGNSA.

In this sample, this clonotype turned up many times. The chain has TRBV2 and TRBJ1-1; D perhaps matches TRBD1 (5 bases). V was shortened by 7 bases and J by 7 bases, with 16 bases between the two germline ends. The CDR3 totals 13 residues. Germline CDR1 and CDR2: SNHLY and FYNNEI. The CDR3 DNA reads TGTGCCAGCACCCAGGGAGGTTGGGGTGAAGCTTTCTTT. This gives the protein CASTQGGWGEAFF.

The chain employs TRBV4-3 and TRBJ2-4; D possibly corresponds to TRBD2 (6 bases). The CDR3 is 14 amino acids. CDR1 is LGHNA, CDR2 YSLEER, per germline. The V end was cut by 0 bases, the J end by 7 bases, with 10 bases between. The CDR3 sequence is CASSQETRGNIQYF. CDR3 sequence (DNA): TGCGCCAGCAGCCAAGAGACCCGGGGGAACATTCAGTACTTC.

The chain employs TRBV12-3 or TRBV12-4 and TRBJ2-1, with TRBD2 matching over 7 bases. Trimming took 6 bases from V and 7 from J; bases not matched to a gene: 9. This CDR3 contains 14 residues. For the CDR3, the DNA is TGTGCCAGCAGAGCCGGGACTAAGACGAATGAGCAGTTCTTC. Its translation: CASRAGTKTNEQFF.

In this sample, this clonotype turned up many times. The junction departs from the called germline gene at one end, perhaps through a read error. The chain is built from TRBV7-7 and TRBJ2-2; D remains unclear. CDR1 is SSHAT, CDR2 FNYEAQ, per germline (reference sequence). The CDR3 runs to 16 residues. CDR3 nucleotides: TGTGCTAGCAGCCCCTTTCGGGCCGACGGGACCGGGGAGCTGTTTTTT. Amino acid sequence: CASSPFRADGTGELFF.

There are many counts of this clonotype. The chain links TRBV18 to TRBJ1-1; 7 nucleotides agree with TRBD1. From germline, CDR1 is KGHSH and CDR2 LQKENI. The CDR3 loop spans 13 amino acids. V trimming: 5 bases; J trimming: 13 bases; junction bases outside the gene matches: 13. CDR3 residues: CASSTDRGQTDFF. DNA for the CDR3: TGTGCCAGCTCAACCGATCGGGGACAGACGGATTTCTTT.

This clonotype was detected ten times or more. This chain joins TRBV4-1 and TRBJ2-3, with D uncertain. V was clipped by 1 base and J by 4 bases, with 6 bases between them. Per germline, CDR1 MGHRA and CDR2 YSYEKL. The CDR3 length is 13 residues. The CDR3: CASSQGVPDTQYF. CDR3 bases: TGCGCCAGCAGCCAAGGGGTCCCAGATACGCAGTATTTT.

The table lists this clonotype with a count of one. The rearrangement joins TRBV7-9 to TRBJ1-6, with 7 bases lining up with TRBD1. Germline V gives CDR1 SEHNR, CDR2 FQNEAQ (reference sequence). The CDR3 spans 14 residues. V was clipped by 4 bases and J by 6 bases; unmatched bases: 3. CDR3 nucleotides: TGTGCCAGCAGCTCCGGGACAGCTAATTCACCCCTCCACTTT. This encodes CASSSGTANSPLHF.

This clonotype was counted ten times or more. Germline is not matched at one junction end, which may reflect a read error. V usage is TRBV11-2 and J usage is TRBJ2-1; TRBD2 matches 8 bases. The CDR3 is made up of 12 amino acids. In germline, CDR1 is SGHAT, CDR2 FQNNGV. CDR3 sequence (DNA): TGTGCCAGCAGCCGGATAGCGGGGAGGAGGCTCTTC. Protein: CASSRIAGRRLF.

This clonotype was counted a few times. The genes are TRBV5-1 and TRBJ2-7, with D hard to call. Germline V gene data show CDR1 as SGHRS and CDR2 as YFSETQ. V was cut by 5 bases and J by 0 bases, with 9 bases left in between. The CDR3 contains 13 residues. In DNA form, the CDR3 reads TGCGCCAGCAGAGGCGTTATCTCCTACGAGCAGTACTTC. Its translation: CASRGVISYEQYF.

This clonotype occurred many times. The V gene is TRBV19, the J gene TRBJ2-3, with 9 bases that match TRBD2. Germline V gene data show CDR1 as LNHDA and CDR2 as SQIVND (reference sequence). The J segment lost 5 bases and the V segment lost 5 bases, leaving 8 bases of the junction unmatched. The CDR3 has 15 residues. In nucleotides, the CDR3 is TGTGCCAGTAGTCTCAGCGGGGGGCGTGGAGATACGCAGTATTTT. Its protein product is CASSLSGGRGDTQYF.